These 15 T cell receptor beta chains were all obtained from the same sample, sequenced in a study of cytomegalovirus exposure and HLA in healthy donors. Data came from immunoSEQ multiplex PCR; TCRdb stores just in-frame clones and leaves some out. Of some 130,000 clones listed, roughly 90% are singletons. The sequencing sample was made of PBMCs. All receptors derive from a man aged 18 to 30 in good health and CMV-seronegative.

The chain combines TRBV27 with TRBJ1-1; 7 positions agree with TRBD1. CDR3 length equals 14 residues. Germline-derived CDR1 and CDR2 are MNHEY and SMNVEV (reference sequence). With 1 base clipped from V and 4 bases from J, the junction kept 3 bases outside the gene matches. CDR3 region: CASSLYTGATEAFF. CDR3 DNA: TGTGCCAGCAGTTTATATACAGGGGCCACTGAAGCTTTCTTT.

V and J are TRBV13 and TRBJ1-2; D unresolved. The CDR3 contains 16 residues. Trimming removed 3 bases at V and 3 bases at J, with 17 bases between. CDR1 and CDR2 from the germline V gene are PRHDT and FYEKMQ (reference sequence). The CDR3 sequence is CASSFYGSGLDYGYTF. The CDR3 DNA reads as TGTGCCAGCAGCTTTTATGGTTCGGGTTTGGACTATGGCTACACCTTC.

This chain uses TRBV9 with TRBJ2-1; D ambiguous. CDR1 is SGDLS and CDR2 is YYNGEE in the germline V gene. V was trimmed by 1 base and J by 7 bases, leaving 9 bases between them. The CDR3 extends over 13 amino acids. CDR3 residues: CASSVRVQNEQFF. The CDR3 region has the DNA TGTGCCAGCAGCGTACGCGTACAGAATGAGCAGTTCTTC.

This clone was detected only once. The rearrangement joins TRBV7-9 to TRBJ2-3, with 7 bases aligning to TRBD1. The CDR3 has 16 residues. J was trimmed by 0 bases and V by 5 bases; bases with no gene match: 8. CDR1 and CDR2 from the germline V gene are SEHNR and FQNEAQ (reference sequence). The CDR3 protein is CASSKPGQRSTDTQYF. The CDR3 DNA follows: TGTGCCAGCAGCAAACCGGGACAGAGAAGCACAGATACGCAGTATTTT.

The chain is built from TRBV18 and TRBJ1-2; TRBD1 is a possible D gene (6 bases). V lost 3 bases and J lost 4, with 15 bases in between. CDR1 KGHSH and CDR2 LQKENI come from the germline V gene. The CDR3 has 15 residues. The CDR3 bases are TGTGCCAGCTCACCGTCAGGGGATCAGAGCTATGGCTACACCTTC. Protein product: CASSPSGDQSYGYTF.

As regards this clone: Relative to the germline gene, one junction end is altered; a read error may explain this. V usage is TRBV6-1 and J usage is TRBJ2-5; 8 bases match TRBD1. Germline-derived CDR1 and CDR2 are MNHNS and SASEGT. The CDR3 covers 17 residues. The CDR3 loop reads CASSEVVGQGPREAQYF. Here the CDR3 DNA reads TGTGCCAGCAGTGAAGTGGTAGGACAGGGTCCAAGAGAGGCCCAGTACTTC.

The chain uses TRBV27 and TRBJ1-2; D remains unclear. In germline, CDR1 is MNHEY, CDR2 SMNVEV (reference sequence). V lost 3 bases, J lost 2 bases, and 10 bases lay in between. The CDR3 sequence is 14 residues long. The CDR3 loop reads CASSLAGPNYGYTF. The CDR3 DNA is TGTGCCAGCAGTTTGGCAGGCCCGAACTATGGCTACACCTTC.

CDR3 DNA: TGTGCCAGCAGTTTATATCCCGATTTAATGGGAGGTCAGCCCCAGCATTTT. It yields the protein CASSLYPDLMGGQPQHF. The gene calls are TRBV27 and TRBJ1-5; the D is unclear. CDR1 MNHEY and CDR2 SMNVEV come from the germline V gene (reference sequence). The V gene lost 1 base and the J gene lost 6 bases, with 19 bases spanning the gap. The CDR3 has 17 amino acids.

The rearrangement joins TRBV10-3 to TRBJ2-2; TRBD2 matches 8 bases. This CDR3 is built from 15 residues. V dropped 9 bases and J dropped 6; count of bases not matched to a gene: 12. Germline CDR1 reads ENHRY; CDR2 reads SYGVKD. This CDR3 is CAIGGFGRDAGELFF. DNA for the CDR3: TGTGCCATTGGAGGATTCGGGAGGGACGCCGGGGAGCTGTTTTTT.

The CDR3 nucleotides read TGTGCCAGCAGATTCAGTTGGCAGGGGCTAGGTGGCTACACCTTC. It codes for CASRFSWQGLGGYTF. The rearrangement uses TRBV2 and TRBJ1-2; maybe TRBD1 (6 bases). V was clipped by 6 bases and J by 7 bases, with 21 bases between them. The CDR3 totals 15 residues. The germline V gene encodes CDR1 SNHLY and CDR2 FYNNEI.

The rearrangement links TRBV29-1 to TRBJ1-2; TRBD1 matches 7 bases. Per germline, CDR1 SQVTM and CDR2 ANQGSEA. CDR3 length: 12 amino acids. V lost 6 bases to trimming and J lost 4 bases; unmatched junction nucleotides: 5. CDR3 sequence (DNA): TGCAGCGTAGGGACAGAGTTCTATGGCTACACCTTC. Translating gives CSVGTEFYGYTF.

The chain combines TRBV29-1 with TRBJ2-3; TRBD2 aligns across 7 bases. Trimming cost V 4 bases and J 6 bases; bases outside gene matches: 7. The CDR3 runs to 13 residues. Germline assignment: CDR1 SQVTM and CDR2 ANQGSEA. DNA for the CDR3: TGCAGCGTTGGGGGGGGTCTTTGGGATACGCAGTATTTT. Translated, it gives CSVGGGLWDTQYF.

This chain joins TRBV6-5 and TRBJ1-4; a possible D gene is TRBD1 (6 bases). This CDR3 is 14 amino acids long. Trimming stripped 6 bases from V and 8 bases from J, with 16 bases between. Germline CDR1 is MNHEY and CDR2 is SVGAGI. The CDR3 is CASRSAGGGEKLFF. DNA for the CDR3: TGTGCCAGCAGGTCTGCGGGGGGCGGCGAAAAACTGTTTTTT.

This chain joins TRBV10-2 and TRBJ1-1, with 9 bases that match TRBD1. V trimming: 0 bases; J trimming: 6 bases; junction bases outside the gene matches: 20. CDR1 and CDR2 from the germline V gene are WSHSY and SAAADI. The length of the CDR3 is 20 residues. The DNA for the CDR3 is TGCGCCAGCAGTGAGTCGATCTTGGCGAGGGACAGGGTTGGCGGTGCTGAAGCTTTCTTT. This codes for CASSESILARDRVGGAEAFF.

V and J are TRBV7-9 and TRBJ1-1; TRBD1 matches at 9 bases. J lost 3 bases, V lost 11 bases, and 4 bases had no gene match. The V gene's germline CDR1 is SEHNR and CDR2 FQNEAQ (reference sequence). The CDR3 extends over 12 amino acids. Here the CDR3 DNA reads TGTGCCGGGGGGGACAGGGACACTGAAGCTTTCTTT. Translated, it gives CAGGDRDTEAFF.